Listed below are T cell receptor beta chains from one sample, sequenced in a study of blood T cell repertoires in COVID-19. The assay was immunoSEQ multiplex PCR, and TCRdb's table has in-frame clones only and misses some. In the table there are 50,000 to 65,000 clones, around four fifths of which are singletons. Sequenced input: peripheral blood. All receptors come from a human donor in a cohort sampled during active COVID-19. Both conserved end residues are part of each CDR3. D genes are given only for firm matches. Rows may omit the clone size; those that give it use once, few, many or a size class.

CDR3 DNA	CDR3 protein	V gene	D gene	J gene	clone size
TGTGCCAGCAGTGACAGAACCTCTGGGGCCAACGTCCTGACTTTC	CASSDRTSGANVLTF	TRBV2	-	TRBJ2-6	once
TGTGCCACCAGCAGAGATGGAGCGGAAGGCTACACCTTC	CATSRDGAEGYTF	TRBV15	-	TRBJ1-2	-
TGTGCCACCAGTGATTCCGGGACTAGCGGTGAGCAGTTCTTC	CATSDSGTSGEQFF	TRBV24-1	TRBD2	TRBJ2-1	-
TGTGCCAGCACGGAGGGGTTGGCCGGGGAGCTGTTTTTT	CASTEGLAGELFF	TRBV6-5	-	TRBJ2-2	-
TGCGCCAGCAGGGGACTAGCGGGGTCTAGCACAGATACGCAGTATTTT	CASRGLAGSSTDTQYF	TRBV10-2	TRBD2	TRBJ2-3	-
TGCGCCAGCAGCACCAACAGGGTATCGGAGACCCAGTACTTC	CASSTNRVSETQYF	TRBV5-1	-	TRBJ2-5	medium-sized
TGTGCCAGCAGCGTATGGAGGGCCCCTGAGCAGTTCTTC	CASSVWRAPEQFF	TRBV7-8	-	TRBJ2-1	-
TGTGCCATCAGTGTAGGGACGGGGGCCTACGAGCAGTACTTC	CAISVGTGAYEQYF	TRBV10-3	-	TRBJ2-7	once
TGTGCCAGTAGTTACGACAGGGGGCAGACCCAGTACTTC	CASSYDRGQTQYF	TRBV19	TRBD1	TRBJ2-5	once
TGTGCCAGCAGTCCTAGACAGGGGGCGAATGAGCAGTTCTTC	CASSPRQGANEQFF	TRBV2	TRBD1	TRBJ2-1	-
TGTGCCAGCTCACCACGGCGGGATACTGGAAACACCATATATTTT	CASSPRRDTGNTIYF	TRBV18	-	TRBJ1-3	once
TGTGCCAGCAGTGAATATGTTCTAGCGGAGCTTTTCTCCTACGAGCAGTACTTC	CASSEYVLAELFSYEQYF	TRBV2	TRBD2	TRBJ2-7	-
TGTGCCAGCAGCGCCGACAGCGGGAGGGCCGGAGAGACCCAGTACTTC	CASSADSGRAGETQYF	TRBV9	TRBD2	TRBJ2-5	-
TGTGCCAGCAGCCGCGGGGAGCTGTTTTTT	CASSRGELFF	TRBV12-3/TRBV12-4	-	TRBJ2-2	-
TGTGCCAGCAGGGACGGACGAATGGGACTAGCGGGAGGGTTAGCCGGGGAGCTGTTTTTT	CASRDGRMGLAGGLAGELFF	TRBV5-4	TRBD2	TRBJ2-2	-
TGTGCCAGCAGTCCAACTAGCGGGAGCCCCGCCTGGGAGCAGTACTTC	CASSPTSGSPAWEQYF	TRBV2	TRBD2	TRBJ2-7	-
TGTGCCAGCAGTGCGGACAGGGGTTCGGGGGAGACCCAGTACTTC	CASSADRGSGETQYF	TRBV2	TRBD1	TRBJ2-5	once
TGTGCCAGCGGGCCCTACGAGCAGTACTTC	CASGPYEQYF	TRBV2	-	TRBJ2-7	few
TGCAGCGTGAAAGGGGGGGACGGGACGAACACTGAAGCTTTCTTT	CSVKGGDGTNTEAFF	TRBV29-1	-	TRBJ1-1	-
TGTGCCAGCTCACCACCGATCGGACGGGAACACAATGAGCAGTTCTTC	CASSPPIGREHNEQFF	TRBV18	-	TRBJ2-1	-
TGTGCCAGCAGCTTAATGCGGGCTCGAGTCTACGAGCAGTACTTC	CASSLMRARVYEQYF	TRBV7-8	-	TRBJ2-7	-
TGCAGTGCTAGAGATCCGGAGACCCAGTACTTC	CSARDPETQYF	TRBV20-1	-	TRBJ2-5	-
TGTGCCAGCAGTGGGGGGGAGAGGTTCTCCGATACGCAGTATTTT	CASSGGERFSDTQYF	TRBV2	-	TRBJ2-3	-
TGTGCCAGCTCACGCCCGGGTCTAGTGTTCAATGAGCAGTTCTTC	CASSRPGLVFNEQFF	TRBV18	-	TRBJ2-1	-
TGTGCTAGCAGCCAGACTAGCGGGTTTTCCACAGATACGCAGTATTTT	CASSQTSGFSTDTQYF	TRBV7-7	TRBD2	TRBJ2-3	-
TGTGCCAGCAGCCTCCAGAGGGACACTGAAGCTTTCTTT	CASSLQRDTEAFF	TRBV7-9	-	TRBJ1-1	once
TGTGCCAGCAGCTTAGGCCAGGCCCAGGGAGGAGGTGAGCAGTTCTTC	CASSLGQAQGGGEQFF	TRBV7-6	-	TRBJ2-1	-
TGTGCCAGCAGTACAGGGAGAAGGGGCTCCTACGAGCAGTACTTC	CASSTGRRGSYEQYF	TRBV2	-	TRBJ2-7	-
TGTGCCAGCAGTATTCATACTAACACTGAAGCTTTCTTT	CASSIHTNTEAFF	TRBV6-5	-	TRBJ1-1	once
TGTGCTAGTGGACCATCTCTCACAGGGTACACTGAAGCTTTCTTT	CASGPSLTGYTEAFF	TRBV12-5	-	TRBJ1-1	-
TGTGCCTGGACCCGGGAGGGGGGGACTGAAGCTTTCTTT	CAWTREGGTEAFF	TRBV30	-	TRBJ1-1	once
TGTGCCAGCAGCTTGTACAGCCCCAGGGAAAATTCACCCCTCCACTTT	CASSLYSPRENSPLHF	TRBV5-4	-	TRBJ1-6	-
TGTGCCAGTAGTATTCAGTGGGGGGGTCTTTACAATGAGCAGTTCTTC	CASSIQWGGLYNEQFF	TRBV19	TRBD2	TRBJ2-1	-
TGTGCCAGCAGCGTAGCGCCGGGACAGGGACGGCCTGGGGCCAACGTCCTGACTTTC	CASSVAPGQGRPGANVLTF	TRBV9	TRBD1	TRBJ2-6	-
TGTGCCAGCAGCCCCGGGACAGGGAATCAGCCCCAGCATTTT	CASSPGTGNQPQHF	TRBV7-6	TRBD1	TRBJ1-5	few
TGTGCCAGCACCGACAGGGAGGAAGGCTACACCTTC	CASTDREEGYTF	TRBV2	TRBD1	TRBJ1-2	-